This TCR beta chain was identified in a study of regulatory T cells in long-lasting Graves disease. Turning to the study itself: Graves' patients diagnosed newly had used antithyroid drugs under 3 months.

Germline lookup yields CDR1 SQVTM and CDR2 ANQGSEA. V shed 0 bases and J shed 9 bases, with 19 bases lying between them. The CDR3 spans 15 residues. This clonotype was found many times. Its antigen is not known. Study findings and constraints: Persistent Graves' patients showed less TCR diversity than newly diagnosed patients showed.

In building TCR beta libraries, iRepertoire HTBI primers were used together with Arm-PCR of CDR3 regions. A single record per CDR3 protein comes from TCRdb applying MiXCR to the multiplex PCR reads. The sample records more than 400,000 distinct CDR3 sequences, roughly 15% being singletons. Time point indicated: newly diagnosed GD, antithyroid drugs for less than 3 months. PBMC-extracted RNA yielded the TCR library. These data also formed part of another study, on T cells in Graves' hyperthyroidism and ophthalmopathy. That paper states: When the TCR CDR3 underwent first-round RT-PCR, the HTBI primer set was used. Blood also carried most thyroid clonotypes expanded above 0.001.

The sequence came from a man aged 40-49 years with Graves disease. The sequenced sample was peripheral blood mononuclear cells (PBMCs), obtained at new diagnosis, from a patient treated with antithyroid drugs. V gene TRBV29-1 combines with J gene TRBJ2-3; D perhaps matches TRBD2 (5 bases). CDR3 sequence (DNA): TGCAGCGTTGAAGATCTTCCCGGAGGCCTAGGAACGCAGTATTTT. This encodes CSVEDLPGGLGTQYF.